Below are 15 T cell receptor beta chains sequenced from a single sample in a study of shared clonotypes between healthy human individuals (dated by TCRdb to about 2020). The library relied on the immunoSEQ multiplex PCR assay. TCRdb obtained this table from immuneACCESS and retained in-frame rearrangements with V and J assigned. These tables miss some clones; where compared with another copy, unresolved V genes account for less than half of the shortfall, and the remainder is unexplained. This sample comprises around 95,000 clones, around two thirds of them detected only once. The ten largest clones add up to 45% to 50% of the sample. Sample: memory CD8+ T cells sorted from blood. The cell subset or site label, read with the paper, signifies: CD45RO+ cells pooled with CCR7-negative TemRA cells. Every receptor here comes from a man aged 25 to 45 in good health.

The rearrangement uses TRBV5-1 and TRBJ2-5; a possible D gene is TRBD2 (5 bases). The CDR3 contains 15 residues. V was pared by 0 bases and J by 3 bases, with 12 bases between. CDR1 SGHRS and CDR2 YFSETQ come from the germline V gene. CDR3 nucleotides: TGCGCCAGCAGCTTGGGGTCCAGCGGAGAAGAGACCCAGTACTTC. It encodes CASSLGSSGEETQYF. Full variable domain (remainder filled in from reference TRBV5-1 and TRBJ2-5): KAGVTQTPRYLIKTRGQQVTLSCSPISGHRSVSWYQQTPGQGLQFLFEYFSETQRNKGNFPGRFSGRQFSNSRSEMNVSTLELGDSALYLCASSLGSSGEETQYFGPGTRLLVL.

CDR3 sequence: CATSLLREQYF. Here the CDR3 DNA reads TGTGCCACCAGTCTCCTTCGCGAGCAGTACTTC. The chain joins TRBV19 to TRBJ2-7; D call uncertain. Germline V gives CDR1 LNHDA, CDR2 SQIVND (reference sequence). The V and J ends lost 10 bases and 6 bases respectively, with 13 bases between them. The CDR3 consists of 11 residues. Looking up the rest from reference TRBV19 and TRBJ2-7 gives the full variable domain: DGGITQSPKYLFRKEGQNVTLSCEQNLNHDAMYWYRQDPGQGLRLIYYSQIVNDFQKGDIAEGYSVSREKKESFPLTVTSAQKNPTAFYLCATSLLREQYFGPGTRLTVT.

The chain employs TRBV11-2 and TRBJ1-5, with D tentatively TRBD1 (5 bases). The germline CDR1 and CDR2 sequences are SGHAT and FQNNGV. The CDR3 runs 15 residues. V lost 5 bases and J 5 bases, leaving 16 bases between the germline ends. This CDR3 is CASSIRPGPDQPQHF. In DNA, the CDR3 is TGTGCCAGCAGCATCCGACCGGGACCTGATCAGCCCCAGCATTTT.

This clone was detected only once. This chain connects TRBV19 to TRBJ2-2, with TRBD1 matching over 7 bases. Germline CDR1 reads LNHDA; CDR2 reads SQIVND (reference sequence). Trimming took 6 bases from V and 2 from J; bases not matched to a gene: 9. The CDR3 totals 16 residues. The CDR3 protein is CASRAPGQPNTGELFF. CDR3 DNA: TGTGCCAGTAGGGCACCGGGACAGCCAAACACCGGGGAGCTGTTTTTT.

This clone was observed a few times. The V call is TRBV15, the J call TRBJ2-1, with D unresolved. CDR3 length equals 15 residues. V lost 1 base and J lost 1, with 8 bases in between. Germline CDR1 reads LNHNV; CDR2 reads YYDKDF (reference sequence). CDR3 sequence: CATSRGSSSYNEQFF. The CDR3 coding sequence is TGTGCCACCAGCAGAGGGTCGTCGTCCTACAATGAGCAGTTCTTC.

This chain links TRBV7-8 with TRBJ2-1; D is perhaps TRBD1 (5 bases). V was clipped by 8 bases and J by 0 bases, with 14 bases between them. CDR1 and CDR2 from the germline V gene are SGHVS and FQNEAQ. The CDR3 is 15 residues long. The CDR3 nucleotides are TGTGCCAGCGCGTCAGGGCCGAGCTCCTACAATGAGCAGTTCTTC. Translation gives CASASGPSSYNEQFF.

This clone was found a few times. CDR3 sequence: CASSYSEGPNTEAFF. The CDR3 coding sequence is TGTGCCAGCAGTTACTCGGAAGGACCGAACACTGAAGCTTTCTTT. The chain links TRBV6-6 to TRBJ1-1; D unclear. Germline V gene lookup returns CDR1 MNHNY and CDR2 SVGAGI (reference sequence). The V and J ends lost 0 bases and 1 base respectively, with 9 bases between them. CDR3 size: 15 residues.

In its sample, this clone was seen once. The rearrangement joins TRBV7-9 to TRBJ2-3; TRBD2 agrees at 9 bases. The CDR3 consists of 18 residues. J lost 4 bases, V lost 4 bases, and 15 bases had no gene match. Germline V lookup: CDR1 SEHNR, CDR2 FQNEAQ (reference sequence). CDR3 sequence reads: CASSSPGLARGSADTQYF. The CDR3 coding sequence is TGTGCCAGCAGCTCCCCCGGACTAGCGAGAGGTTCGGCAGATACGCAGTATTTT.

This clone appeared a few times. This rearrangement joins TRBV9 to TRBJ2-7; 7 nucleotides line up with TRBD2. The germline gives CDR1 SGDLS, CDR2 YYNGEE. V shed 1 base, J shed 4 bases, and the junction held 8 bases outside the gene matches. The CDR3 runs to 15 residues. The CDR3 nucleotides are TGTGCCAGCAGCGTACTAGCGGACTACGGGTACGAGCAGTACTTC. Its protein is CASSVLADYGYEQYF.

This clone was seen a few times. CDR3 nucleotides: TGTGCCACCAGCAGGGGAAGCAATCAGCCCCAGCATTTT. Translating it yields CATSRGSNQPQHF. The V call is TRBV15, the J call TRBJ1-5, with D hard to call. The CDR3 has 13 residues. The germline CDR1 and CDR2 sequences are LNHNV and YYDKDF (reference sequence). V was trimmed by 3 bases and J by 1 base, leaving 4 bases between them.

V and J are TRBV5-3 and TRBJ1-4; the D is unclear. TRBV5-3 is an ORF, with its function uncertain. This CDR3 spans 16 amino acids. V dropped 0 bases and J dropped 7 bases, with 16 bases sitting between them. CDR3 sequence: CARSLVSGSPREKLFF. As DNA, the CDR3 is TGTGCCAGAAGCTTGGTTTCAGGATCACCCCGTGAAAAACTGTTTTTT.

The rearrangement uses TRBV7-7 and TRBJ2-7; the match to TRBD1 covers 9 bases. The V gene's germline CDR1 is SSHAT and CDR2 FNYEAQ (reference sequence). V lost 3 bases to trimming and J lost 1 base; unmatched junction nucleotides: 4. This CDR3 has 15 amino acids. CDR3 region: CASSLGQGQSYEQYF. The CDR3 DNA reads TGTGCCAGCAGCTTGGGACAGGGACAGTCCTACGAGCAGTACTTC.

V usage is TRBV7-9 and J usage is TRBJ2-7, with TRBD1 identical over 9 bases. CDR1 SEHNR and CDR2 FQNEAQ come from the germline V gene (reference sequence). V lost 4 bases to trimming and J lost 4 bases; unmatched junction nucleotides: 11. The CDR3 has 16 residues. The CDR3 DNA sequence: TGTGCCAGCAGCTCAGGACCGGGACAGGGTGGTTACGAGCAGTACTTC. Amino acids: CASSSGPGQGGYEQYF.

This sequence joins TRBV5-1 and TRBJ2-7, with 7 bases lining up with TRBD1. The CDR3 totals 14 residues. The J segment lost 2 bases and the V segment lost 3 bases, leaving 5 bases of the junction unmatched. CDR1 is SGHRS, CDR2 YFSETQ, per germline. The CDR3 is CASSSGTDTYEQYF. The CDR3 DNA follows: TGCGCCAGCAGCTCGGGGACAGATACCTACGAGCAGTACTTC.

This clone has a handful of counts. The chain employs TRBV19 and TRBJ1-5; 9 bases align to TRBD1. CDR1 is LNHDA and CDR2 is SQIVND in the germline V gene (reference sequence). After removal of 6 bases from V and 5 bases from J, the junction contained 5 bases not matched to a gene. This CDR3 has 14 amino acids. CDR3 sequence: CASRVTGGHQPQHF. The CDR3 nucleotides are TGTGCCAGTAGAGTGACAGGGGGGCATCAGCCCCAGCATTTT. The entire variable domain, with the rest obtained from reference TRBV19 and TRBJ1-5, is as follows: DGGITQSPKYLFRKEGQNVTLSCEQNLNHDAMYWYRQDPGQGLRLIYYSQIVNDFQKGDIAEGYSVSREKKESFPLTVTSAQKNPTAFYLCASRVTGGHQPQHFGDGTRLSIL.